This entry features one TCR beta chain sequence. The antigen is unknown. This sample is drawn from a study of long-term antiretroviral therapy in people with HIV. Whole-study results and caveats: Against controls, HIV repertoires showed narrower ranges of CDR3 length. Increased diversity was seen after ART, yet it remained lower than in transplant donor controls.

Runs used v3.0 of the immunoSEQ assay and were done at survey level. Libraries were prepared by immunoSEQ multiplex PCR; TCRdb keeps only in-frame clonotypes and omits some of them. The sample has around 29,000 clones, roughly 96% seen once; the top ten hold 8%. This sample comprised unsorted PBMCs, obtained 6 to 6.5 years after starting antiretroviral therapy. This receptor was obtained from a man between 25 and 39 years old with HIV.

The CDR3 nucleotides are TGTGCCAGCAGTTCCGCCCCCTCCCGGACACCCCTCCACTTT. Translation gives CASSSAPSRTPLHF. The chain links TRBV2 to TRBJ1-6; unclear D gene. This CDR3 comprises 14 residues. From germline, CDR1 is SNHLY and CDR2 FYNNEI. Trimming took 5 bases from V and 11 from J, leaving 16 bases between them.